This T cell receptor (beta chain) was observed in a study of T cell responses to AZD1222 COVID-19 vaccine. Points from the study as a whole: White British ancestry dominated among donors, who included more females, and clonal diversity was possibly underestimated.

A note on this clone: The antigen is not known.

The table came from immunoSEQ multiplex PCR; TCRdb's copy has only in-frame clones and leaves some out. The table shows 130,000 or so clones, with approximately 85% occurring only once. The material sequenced was peripheral blood, taken 28 days after the second dose of the MenACWY control vaccine. The clonotype comes from an adult who received the MenACWY meningococcal vaccine as a control.

As DNA, the CDR3 is TGTGCCAGCAGCTTCCCGGGGGGGGTCACAGATACGCAGTATTTT. Amino acid sequence: CASSFPGGVTDTQYF. The rearrangement joins TRBV5-4 to TRBJ2-3; 8 nucleotides agree with TRBD2. With 2 bases clipped from V and 2 bases from J, the junction kept 4 bases outside the gene matches. Germline loops: CDR1 SGHNT, CDR2 YYREEE (reference sequence). This CDR3 region has 15 residues.